The present entry profiles one T cell receptor (beta chain) with its context. These data originate in a study of blood T cell repertoires in COVID-19. In the original processing: Estimated nucleated cell counts came from reference gene primer amplification. The method was immunoSEQ multiplex PCR; TCRdb's version includes in-frame clones alone and lacks a portion of them. Clone size and the V and J calls come from that table; the DNA yielded D and trimming. The sample yields 100,000 to 150,000 clones, around 90% seen once. The V gene's germline CDR1 is KGHSH and CDR2 LQKENI. The CDR3 extends over 18 amino acids. Trimming removed 6 bases from V and 3 bases from J, with 24 bases in between.

V gene TRBV18 combines with J gene TRBJ2-4; tentative D call: TRBD1 (7 bases). The sequence came from a man over 45 with active COVID-19. Sequencing was carried out using peripheral blood. The CDR3 loop reads CASSNTPRQGGVKNIQYF. The DNA for the CDR3 is TGTGCCAGCTCCAATACACCCAGACAGGGCGGGGTCAAAAACATTCAGTACTTC.